In this sample, the clone carrying this TCR beta chain is large. The target antigen is unknown. One end of the junction does not line up with germline, which may come from a read error. CDR3 size: 15 residues. CDR1 and CDR2 (germline): SGHTA, FQGNSA. This entry belongs to a study of spatial heterogeneity in lung cancer. Time point: sample taken at primary tumor resection. Tumor, nontumor lung or frozen PBMC supplied whole RNA, sequenced without sorting. Every cDNA TCR molecule received its own unique molecular identifier. TCRdb re-analysed the 5' RACE reads in MiXCR, keeping a single row per CDR3 protein. This sample has around 15,000 distinct CDR3 sequences; approximately 6.2% occur once, and the top ten carry about 18%. Regarding the study as a whole: How many expanded intratumoral alpha and beta TCRs were present tracked the tumor mutation count, which was a count of nonsynonymous mutations. Alpha chain coverage of tumor T cells was estimated at about 6.3%, and beta chain coverage at around 12%.

The V and J genes are TRBV7-2 and TRBJ2-5, with 14 bases matching TRBD2. The sequence derives from a female donor with early-stage non-small cell lung cancer. Material: lung tumor tissue, obtained at surgery. The CDR3, as DNA: TGTGCCAGCAGCTTAGAGCGACTAGCGGGGGGGCCGCAAATCTTC. It encodes CASSLERLAGGPQIF.